This is a list of T cell receptor beta chains from one sample in a study of type 1 regulatory T cells. TCRdb called the reads again in MiXCR, with one record for every CDR3 protein. The data contain around 69,000 distinct CDR3 sequences, around 63% of them seen just once; the ten biggest clones take up about 7.3%. Their antigens remain unidentified. Material for sequencing was cultured T cells, either the whole culture or a sorted T cell fraction (not recorded which). These receptors were obtained from a human donor in good health. The CDR3 runs from the conserved cysteine through the conserved F or W. D genes are given only for firm matches. Clone size is shown for a subset of rows, as once, few, many or a class of expanded clone.

j_call | clone_size | v_call | d_call | cdr3_nt | cdr3_aa
TRBJ2-1 | . | TRBV12-3/TRBV12-4 | TRBD1 | TGTGCCAGCAGACAAGTCCCGGGACAGTCGTCTAGGCACAATGAGCAGTTCTTC | CASRQVPGQSSRHNEQFF
TRBJ1-2 | few | TRBV12-5 | . | TGTGCTAGTGCCCTCTCTAACTATGGCTACACCTTC | CASALSNYGYTF
TRBJ2-5 | . | TRBV11-2 | TRBD2 | TGTGCCAGCAGCTTGAGGCTAGCGGAAGAGACCCAGTACTTC | CASSLRLAEETQYF
TRBJ2-5 | . | TRBV10-3 | TRBD2 | TGTGCCATCGCCGGGGGGAGGCAAGAGACCCAGTACTTC | CAIAGGRQETQYF
TRBJ2-3 | few | TRBV25-1 | . | TGTGCCAGCAGTGAATGGGGAGGCACAGATACGCAGTATTTT | CASSEWGGTDTQYF
TRBJ1-4 | . | TRBV27 | . | TGTGCCAGCAGCCCCGGGGGGTCGACGGGACCAAATGAAAAACTGTTTTTT | CASSPGGSTGPNEKLFF
TRBJ2-1 | . | TRBV7-2 | TRBD2 | TGTGCCAGCAGCTTAGCGGCTAGCGGGAGTTTTAGTGAGCAGTTCTTC | CASSLAASGSFSEQFF
TRBJ2-5 | . | TRBV6-1 | TRBD1 | TGTGCCAGCAGTGAAGGTTCGAGGGGGCGCGGCGAGACCCAGTACTTC | CASSEGSRGRGETQYF
TRBJ2-1 | . | TRBV5-1 | . | TGCGCCAGCAGCTTGTCAGGGGGAGGTTCTAATGAGCAGTTCTTC | CASSLSGGGSNEQFF
TRBJ2-2 | . | TRBV6-5 | . | TGTGCCAGTCTCAGGTTCGGCGGGGAGCTGTTTTTT | CASLRFGGELFF
TRBJ2-1 | few | TRBV6-1 | . | TGTGCCAGCAGTGTTCAAGGGTTTGAGCAGTTCTTC | CASSVQGFEQFF
TRBJ2-3 | . | TRBV27 | . | TGTGCCAGCAGTTTTTACGGGGCTAGTGGCACAGATACGCAGTATTTT | CASSFYGASGTDTQYF
TRBJ2-4 | . | TRBV12-3/TRBV12-4 | . | TGTGCCAGCAGTTCCCACGGGCAGGCCTCTTTAACGTCCAAAAACATTCAGTACTTC | CASSSHGQASLTSKNIQYF
TRBJ2-1 | medium-sized | TRBV6-4 | TRBD2 | TGTGCCAGCAGTGAAGCGGGAGGGCACAATGAGCAGTTCTTC | CASSEAGGHNEQFF
TRBJ2-1 | . | TRBV7-2 | TRBD2 | TGTGCCAGCAGCCTAGTAGTCATAGGAGCGGGAGCTACGACTGAGCAGTTCTTC | CASSLVVIGAGATTEQFF